This T cell receptor beta chain originates from a study of shared clonotypes between healthy human individuals. Regarding the study as a whole: Memory subsets generally showed smaller estimated richness than naive subsets did. The sampled material consisted only of blood, and tissue repertoires are likely to differ.

Memory CD4+ cells were the fraction left after CD45RA+ naive selection. CDR1 is SGHVS and CDR2 is FQNEAQ in the germline V gene. This CDR3 has 16 residues. The ends lost 2 bases at V and 0 bases at J; junction bases unmatched: 6. About this clone itself: Antigen unknown.

The assay was immunoSEQ multiplex PCR, and TCRdb's table has in-frame clones only and misses some. The repertoire holds about 2.3 million clones, with 85% to 95% as singletons. The sample consisted of naive CD4+ T cells from PBMCs. Sample subset: CD45RA+ positively selected. This TCR came from a man between 18 and 29 years old in good health. Some clones in this sample may be carry-over from other donors' samples. The chain combines TRBV7-8 with TRBJ2-7; 8 bases line up with TRBD2. In DNA form, the CDR3 reads TGTGCCAGCAGCTTATCAAGCGGGAGCCTCTCCTACGAGCAGTACTTC. It specifies CASSLSSGSLSYEQYF.